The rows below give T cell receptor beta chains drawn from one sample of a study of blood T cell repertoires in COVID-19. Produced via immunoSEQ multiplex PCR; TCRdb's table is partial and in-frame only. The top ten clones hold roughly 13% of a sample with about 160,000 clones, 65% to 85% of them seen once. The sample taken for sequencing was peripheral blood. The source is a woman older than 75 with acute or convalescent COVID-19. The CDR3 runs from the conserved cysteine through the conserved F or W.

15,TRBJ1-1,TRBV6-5,CASTGWRNTNTEAFF
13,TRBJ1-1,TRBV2,CASRQDGNTEAFF
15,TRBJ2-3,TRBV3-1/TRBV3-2,CASSQTTGMGDTQYF
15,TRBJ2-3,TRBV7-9,CASSLQGAKADTQYF
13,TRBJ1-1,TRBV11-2,CASSFYRNTEAFF
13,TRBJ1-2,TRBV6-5,CASSYTQGYGYTF
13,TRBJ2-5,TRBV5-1,CASRLAGQETQYF
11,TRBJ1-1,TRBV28,CASRQGGEAFF
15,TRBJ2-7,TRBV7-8,CASSVARERSYEQYF
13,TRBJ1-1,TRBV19,CASSIRLNTEAFF
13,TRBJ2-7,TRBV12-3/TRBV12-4,CASSPTTSGEQYF
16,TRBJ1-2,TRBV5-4,CASIPNSDTGYYGYTF
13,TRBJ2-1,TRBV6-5,CASSYSRRAWQFF
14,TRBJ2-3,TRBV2,CASNGGRGTDTQYF
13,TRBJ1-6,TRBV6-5,CASRSQNNSPLHF
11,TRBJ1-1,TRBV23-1,CASRGGTEAFF
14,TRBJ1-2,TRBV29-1,CSVEDWRFGESYTF
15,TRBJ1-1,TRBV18,CASSRDTRGTAEAFF
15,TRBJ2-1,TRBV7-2,CASSQRDRGHNEQFF
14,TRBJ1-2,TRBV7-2,CASSQVTGSGGYTF
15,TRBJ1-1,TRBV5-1,CASSLIAGRDTEAFF
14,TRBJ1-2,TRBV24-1,CATSDDRDFYGYTF
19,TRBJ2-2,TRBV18,CASSPLEVSGGLNTGELFF
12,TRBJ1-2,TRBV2,CASKGGRSGYTF
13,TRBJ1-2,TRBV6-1,CASSEGGDYGYTF
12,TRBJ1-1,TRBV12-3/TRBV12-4,CASSLRGRGENF
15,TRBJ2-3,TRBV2,CASKVERSIADTQYF
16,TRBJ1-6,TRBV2,CASRDRASSYNSPLHF
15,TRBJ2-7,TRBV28,CASSFLGPRDYEQYF
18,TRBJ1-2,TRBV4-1,CASSQPRTGGGLNYGYTF
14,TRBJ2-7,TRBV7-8,CASSVGQASYEQYF
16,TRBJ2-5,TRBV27,CASSPLSGHPQETQYF
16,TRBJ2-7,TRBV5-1,CASSLGGGGMDYEQYF
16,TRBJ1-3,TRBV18,CASSPQSGDFGNTIYF
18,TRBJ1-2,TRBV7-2,CASSLTMVGGQANYGYTF
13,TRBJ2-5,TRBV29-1,CSARTGGRETQYF
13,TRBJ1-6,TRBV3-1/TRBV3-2,CASSQDWGRSLHF
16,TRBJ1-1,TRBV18,CASSILDKPMNTEAFF
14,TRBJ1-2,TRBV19,CASSIGTGRGGYTF
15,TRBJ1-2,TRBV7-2,CASGRGDRGLEGYTF
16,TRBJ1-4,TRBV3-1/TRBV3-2,CASSQGRRGGYEKLFF
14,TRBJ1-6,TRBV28,CASRPGGYNSPLHF
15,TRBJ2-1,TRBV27,CASSLPGLPIREQFF
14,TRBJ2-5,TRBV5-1,CASSLVQGGETQYF
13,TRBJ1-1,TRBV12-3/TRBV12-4,CASGTGGHTEAFF
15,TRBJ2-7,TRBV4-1,CASSQVAGLSYEQYF
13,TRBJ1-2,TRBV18,CASSQQGSDGYTF
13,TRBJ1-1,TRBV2,CASSVQLNTEAFF
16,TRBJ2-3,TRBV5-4,CASTKGGLATTDTQYF
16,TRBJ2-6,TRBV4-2,CASSQGTSSGANVLTF
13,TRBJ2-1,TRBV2,CASRSASYNEQFF